The 29 T cell receptor beta chains below were found in one sample sequenced in a study of graft-versus-host responses after intestinal transplantation (dated by TCRdb to the early 2020s). This specimen's time point label, per the study, means: cells obtained before transplantation from donor or recipient. The protocol used for the library was the immunoSEQ multiplex PCR assay. Here the immuneACCESS table is served through TCRdb, limited to in-frame sequences with V and J called. Missing clones are a known gap in these copies; in checked studies unresolved V genes cover under half, and the rest lacks a known reason. The sample yields about 89,000 clones; around 93% were counted once. Of the sample, approximately 2% is held by the ten largest clones. Their antigens remain unidentified. Sample: unstimulated CD8+ T cells sorted from spleen or lymph node cells, taken before intestinal transplant. These TCRs come from a human donor who received an intestinal transplant.

V gene TRBV19 combines with J gene TRBJ2-1, with a weak D call TRBD2 (6 bases). V was clipped by 1 base and J by 8 bases, with 6 bases between them. The length of the CDR3 is 12 residues. Germline V CDR1 and CDR2: LNHDA, SQIVND (reference sequence). CDR3 DNA sequence: TGTGCCAGTAGTATAGGGGGGGATGAGCAGTTCTTC. It specifies CASSIGGDEQFF.

The chain joins TRBV15 to TRBJ1-1; maybe TRBD1 (5 bases). Germline-derived CDR1 and CDR2 are LNHNV and YYDKDF (reference sequence). V was clipped by 0 bases and J by 4 bases, with 12 bases between them. The length of the CDR3 is 15 residues. For the CDR3, the DNA is TGTGCCACCAGCAGAGATGGGGGGTACCCCACTGAAGCTTTCTTT. This sequence encodes CATSRDGGYPTEAFF.

This chain links TRBV7-9 with TRBJ1-6; D perhaps matches TRBD1 (5 bases). The germline CDR1 and CDR2 sequences are SEHNR and FQNEAQ (reference sequence). The CDR3 length is 15 residues. V gave up 1 base and J gave up 8 bases, with 12 bases separating them. The DNA for the CDR3 is TGTGCCAGCAGCTTAGTCCAGGGCGGGGATTCACCCCTCCACTTT. As protein: CASSLVQGGDSPLHF.

The J gene is TRBJ2-1, the V gene TRBV25-1; D is perhaps TRBD2 (6 bases). The germline V and J ends were trimmed by 2 bases and 7 bases, with 18 bases remaining between them. CDR3 length equals 16 residues. CDR1 is MGHDK and CDR2 is SYGVNS in the germline V gene. The chain's CDR3 is CASSEVLPSRGNEQFF. The CDR3 bases are TGTGCCAGCAGTGAAGTCTTACCCTCCCGGGGGAATGAGCAGTTCTTC. Together with reference TRBV25-1 and TRBJ2-1, the CDR3 gives the full variable domain: EADIYQTPRYLVIGTGKKITLECSQTMGHDKMYWYQQDPGMELHLIHYSYGVNSTEKGDLSSESTVSRIRTEHFPLTLESARPSHTSQYLCASSEVLPSRGNEQFFGPGTRLTVL.

This clone appeared a few times. The chain couples TRBV27 to TRBJ1-3; 7 bases agree with TRBD1. Germline trimming cut 6 bases from V and 3 bases from J; bases unmatched to any gene: 2. This CDR3 contains 13 residues. Germline values: CDR1 MNHEY, CDR2 SMNVEV (reference sequence). The CDR3 DNA reads as TGTGCCAGCAGCTACAGGGGTGGAAACACCATATATTTT. Protein sequence: CASSYRGGNTIYF.

CDR3 nucleotide sequence: TGCGCCAGCAGCCAAGATGGAGGGCCGAATGAAAAACTGTTTTTT. It encodes CASSQDGGPNEKLFF. The rearrangement links TRBV4-3 to TRBJ1-4, with no clear D. This CDR3 comprises 15 residues. Germline lookup yields CDR1 LGHNA and CDR2 YSLEER. Trimming pared 0 bases from V and 5 bases from J, leaving 10 bases between.

This chain uses TRBV7-9 with TRBJ2-7; TRBD2 might be the D (5 bases). V dropped 4 bases and J dropped 2 bases, with 12 bases sitting between them. Germline V gene lookup returns CDR1 SEHNR and CDR2 FQNEAQ (reference sequence). CDR3 size: 14 residues. CDR3 nucleotides: TGTGCCAGCAGCTCTGGACGGGAACCCTACGAGCAGTACTTC. Protein product: CASSSGREPYEQYF.

This chain links TRBV5-1 with TRBJ2-1, with D hard to call. Germline-derived CDR1 and CDR2 are SGHRS and YFSETQ. Trimming pared 3 bases from V and 5 bases from J, leaving 9 bases between. The CDR3 extends over 13 amino acids. The CDR3 spells CASSSERDNEQFF. The CDR3 nucleotides are TGCGCCAGCAGCTCTGAAAGAGACAATGAGCAGTTCTTC.

Concerning this clone itself: At one end, the junction sequence differs from germline, possibly due to a read error. This chain uses TRBV7-6 with TRBJ2-5; 9 bases match TRBD1. The CDR3 runs to 15 residues. CDR1 SGHVS and CDR2 FNYEAQ come from the germline V gene. The CDR3, as DNA: TGTGCCAGCAGCATAGCCGGGACAGGGTCAGAGACCCAGTACTTC. Its protein product is CASSIAGTGSETQYF.

V gene TRBV5-1 combines with J gene TRBJ2-1; 11 nucleotides match TRBD2. The CDR3 is made up of 16 amino acids. In germline, CDR1 is SGHRS, CDR2 YFSETQ. V lost 6 bases, J lost 2 bases, and 7 bases stayed unmatched. Here the CDR3 reads CASTNSGREPYNEQFF. CDR3 sequence (DNA): TGCGCCAGCACCAATAGCGGGAGGGAGCCCTACAATGAGCAGTTCTTC.

The CDR3 spells CASSQDAGGTTRGELFF. CDR3 nucleotides: TGCGCCAGCAGCCAAGATGCGGGGGGTACTACGAGGGGGGAGCTGTTTTTT. The V and J genes are TRBV4-3 and TRBJ2-2; 8 nucleotides align to TRBD2. CDR1 LGHNA and CDR2 YSLEER come from the germline V gene. This CDR3 has 17 amino acids. The V gene end was trimmed by 0 bases and the J gene end by 8 bases; junction bases not matched to a gene: 11.

The CDR3 sequence is CASSQFGIPAGIDGYTF. Written as DNA, the CDR3 is TGCGCCAGCAGCCAATTTGGCATCCCCGCGGGAATTGATGGCTACACCTTC. The V and J genes are TRBV4-1 and TRBJ1-2; D gene unclear. CDR3 size: 17 residues. Trimming stripped 2 bases from V and 6 bases from J, with 22 bases between. CDR1 is MGHRA and CDR2 is YSYEKL in the germline V gene.

The chain employs TRBV7-9 and TRBJ2-7, with 11 bases that match TRBD2. The length of the CDR3 is 16 residues. Germline CDR1 SEHNR, CDR2 FQNEAQ (reference sequence). The trim removed 5 bases at V and 4 bases at J, leaving 10 bases unmatched. The CDR3 is CASSPPRGLAEYEQYF. The CDR3 nucleotides are TGTGCCAGCAGCCCCCCCCGGGGACTAGCGGAATACGAGCAGTACTTC.

The J gene is TRBJ1-6, the V gene TRBV5-6, with TRBD1 matching 10 bases. Unmatched junction bases numbered 8, after V lost 1 base and J lost 4 bases. CDR3 length: 18 amino acids. CDR1 and CDR2 from the germline V gene are SGHDT and YYEEEE. The CDR3 DNA sequence: TGTGCCAGCAGCTTGAAGGTGGGGACAGGGGTTTATAATTCACCCCTCCACTTT. Translated: CASSLKVGTGVYNSPLHF.

This chain uses TRBV15 with TRBJ2-1, with D possibly TRBD2 on 6 matching bases. Trimming took 0 bases from V and 1 from J, leaving 19 bases between them. CDR1 is LNHNV, CDR2 YYDKDF, per germline (reference sequence). The CDR3 consists of 19 residues. The chain's CDR3 is CATSREGVRSGLSYNEQFF. In DNA form, the CDR3 reads TGTGCCACCAGCAGAGAGGGGGTTAGGAGCGGGCTTTCCTACAATGAGCAGTTCTTC.

This chain links TRBV5-1 with TRBJ1-1, with 8 bases identical to TRBD1. The CDR3 loop spans 15 amino acids. Germline V lookup: CDR1 SGHRS, CDR2 YFSETQ. The junction had 6 bases not matched to a gene; V was cut back by 4 bases and J by 1 base. For the CDR3, the DNA is TGCGCCAGCAGCCATACCGGGACAGGGAACACTGAAGCTTTCTTT. Protein product: CASSHTGTGNTEAFF.

The CDR3 sequence: CASSPFGQGSFGGNQPQHF. Written as DNA, the CDR3 is TGTGCCAGCAGTCCCTTTGGACAGGGATCCTTTGGGGGGAATCAGCCCCAGCATTTT. The chain is built from TRBV27 and TRBJ1-5; TRBD1 aligns across 8 bases. In germline, CDR1 is MNHEY, CDR2 SMNVEV (reference sequence). J was trimmed by 4 bases and V by 5 bases; bases with no gene match: 19. The CDR3 spans 19 residues.

The genes are TRBV11-2 and TRBJ2-7, with D possibly TRBD1 on 8 matching bases. The V end lost 4 bases, the J end lost 3 bases, and 16 bases lay between the germline ends. The germline gives CDR1 SGHAT, CDR2 FQNNGV. The length of the CDR3 is 15 residues. The CDR3 DNA sequence: TGTGCCAGCAGCTACACAGGGGGAGGGAGCTACGAGCAGTACTTC. The encoded protein is CASSYTGGGSYEQYF. The full variable domain, its missing parts supplied by reference TRBV11-2 and TRBJ2-7, is EAGVAQSPRYKIIEKRQSVAFWCNPISGHATLYWYQQILGQGPKLLIQFQNNGVVDDSQLPKDRFSAERLKGVDSTLKIQPAKLEDSAVYLCASSYTGGGSYEQYFGPGTRLTVT.

The rearrangement joins TRBV7-2 to TRBJ1-2; D call uncertain. Germline lookup yields CDR1 SGHTA and CDR2 FQGNSA. The CDR3 sequence is 14 residues long. The ends were cut back, 1 base at V and 2 bases at J, with 8 bases in the middle. CDR3: CASSLEAANYGYTF. In DNA, the CDR3 is TGTGCCAGCAGCTTAGAGGCGGCCAACTATGGCTACACCTTC.

There are a few counts of this clone. J is TRBJ1-6 and V is TRBV5-5, with 9 bases aligning to TRBD1. Per the germline V gene, CDR1 is SGHKS and CDR2 is YYEKEE (reference sequence). V lost 3 bases and J lost 7; bases outside the gene matches: 11. This CDR3 has 17 amino acids. For the CDR3, the DNA is TGTGCCAGCAGCTGGGAACAGGGGGCGCAGCGGAATTCACCCCTCCACTTT. Its translation is CASSWEQGAQRNSPLHF.

The rearrangement links TRBV4-3 to TRBJ1-1, with D perhaps TRBD1 (5 bases). Deletions cut 1 base from V and 1 base from J, with 13 bases between. Looked up from germline, CDR1 is LGHNA and CDR2 is YSLEER. The CDR3 has 16 amino acids. The CDR3 here is CASSQGLGRANTEAFF. CDR3 nucleotide sequence: TGCGCCAGCAGCCAAGGGTTGGGCAGGGCGAACACTGAAGCTTTCTTT.

The J gene is TRBJ1-2, the V gene TRBV7-2; D is uncertain. With 1 base removed from V and 8 bases from J, the gap between germline ends came to 8 bases. Germline V gene data show CDR1 as SGHTA and CDR2 as FQGNSA. CDR3 length: 12 amino acids. The CDR3 sequence is CASSLGARGYTF. DNA of the CDR3: TGTGCCAGCAGCTTAGGGGCTCGAGGCTACACCTTC.

The chain has TRBV27 and TRBJ2-7, with 7 bases lining up with TRBD1. In germline, CDR1 is MNHEY, CDR2 SMNVEV (reference sequence). Trimming took 6 bases from V and 2 from J; bases not matched to a gene: 7. The CDR3 spans 14 residues. CDR3: CASRPRTGTYEQYF. The CDR3 DNA reads TGTGCCAGCAGACCACGGACAGGAACCTACGAGCAGTACTTC.

CDR3: CASTEGTSGGSSSYNEQFF. DNA for the CDR3: TGTGCCAGCACCGAAGGGACTAGCGGGGGTTCCAGCTCCTACAATGAGCAGTTCTTC. The chain is built from TRBV21-1 and TRBJ2-1; TRBD2, the D gene given by the table, was not confirmed from the DNA. TRBV21-1 is a pseudogene segment. The CDR3 runs to 19 residues.

This sequence joins TRBV6-4 and TRBJ1-5; D remains unclear. CDR1 and CDR2 (germline): MRHNA, SNTAGT. V was trimmed by 0 bases and J by 0 bases, leaving 3 bases between them. This CDR3 comprises 14 residues. CDR3 protein: CASSDSHSNQPQHF. CDR3 sequence (DNA): TGTGCCAGCAGTGACTCACATAGCAATCAGCCCCAGCATTTT.

The rearrangement links TRBV7-9 to TRBJ2-7, with D possibly being TRBD2 (6 bases). V was trimmed by 5 bases and J by 5 bases, leaving 19 bases between them. The CDR3 has 15 residues. Germline values: CDR1 SEHNR, CDR2 FQNEAQ (reference sequence). As DNA, the CDR3 is TGTGCCAGCAGCCTCGGGACTGCTATATTGGACGAGCAGTACTTC. Protein: CASSLGTAILDEQYF.

The chain uses TRBV9 and TRBJ2-7; D remains ambiguous. CDR1 is SGDLS, CDR2 YYNGEE, per germline. The CDR3 has 8 amino acids. V was clipped by 5 bases and J by 9 bases, with 3 bases between them. The CDR3 bases are TGTGCCAGCAGGGCGCAGTACTTC. It specifies CASRAQYF.

V usage is TRBV7-9 and J usage is TRBJ2-4; D is perhaps TRBD2 (7 bases). V gave up 6 bases and J gave up 5 bases, with 11 bases separating them. Germline V lookup: CDR1 SEHNR, CDR2 FQNEAQ (reference sequence). The CDR3 contains 13 residues. CDR3 DNA sequence: TGTGCCAGCAGAGGGGGGGTCGAAAACATTCAGTACTTC. It yields the protein CASRGGVENIQYF.

The CDR3 DNA reads TGTGCCAGCAGCTATGCGATGAACACTGAAGCTTTCTTT. It codes for CASSYAMNTEAFF. The rearrangement links TRBV11-2 to TRBJ1-1; D is ambiguous. Germline V gene lookup returns CDR1 SGHAT and CDR2 FQNNGV. Trimming took 4 bases from V and 0 from J, leaving 6 bases between them. The CDR3 is 13 residues long.